This TCR beta chain originates from a study of CD8 T cells in ankylosing spondylitis. One entry per CDR3 protein, called by TCRdb with MiXCR from the 5' RACE reads. The sample has 250,000 to 350,000 distinct CDR3 sequences, 20% seen once. To note about this clonotype: The antigen remains unidentified.

Trimming took 0 bases from V and 14 from J; bases not matched to a gene: 14. The germline CDR1 and CDR2 sequences are SQVTM and ANQGSEA. The CDR3 is 15 residues long. Whole-study results and caveats: Reactive arthritis synovial fluid and blood previously showed some of these motif variants.

The TCR was taken from a male donor with ankylosing spondylitis or in good health (not recorded which). The chain joins TRBV29-1 to TRBJ2-2, with TRBD1 identical over 8 bases. Sequenced material: blood, either unsorted or a sorted T cell fraction (not recorded which). The CDR3 loop reads CSVEDRAGGTGGLFF. CDR3 DNA: TGCAGCGTTGAAGATCGTGCAGGGGGCACCGGGGGTCTGTTTTTT.